The source of this T cell receptor beta chain is a study of cytomegalovirus exposure and HLA in healthy donors. In this sample, this clone turned up a few times. The antigen remains unidentified. This CDR3 has 15 residues. CDR1 MNHNS and CDR2 SASEGT come from the germline V gene. V dropped 0 bases and J dropped 4 bases, with 12 bases sitting between them. Notes on the study in general: The productive fraction for most TCR beta V segments was about 87% or about 30% in an earlier analysis.

Amplification used 60 Vbeta primers and 13 Jbeta primers. The protocol was immunoSEQ multiplex PCR, while the TCRdb copy is restricted to in-frame clones and leaves out a portion. The table includes more than 50,000 clones, roughly 70% detected once. The chain employs TRBV6-1 and TRBJ1-2, with D unclear. The source is a man aged 50-59 years in good health and CMV-seropositive. Sequencing used PBMCs. The CDR3 coding sequence is TGTGCCAGCAGTGAAGCGCTCCCCGGAGTCTATGGCTACACCTTC. It codes for CASSEALPGVYGYTF.